One and the same sample provided the 29 T cell receptor beta chains below, sequenced in a study of tumor and adjacent non-tumor tissue in lung cancer. TCRbeta libraries were built with three rounds of nested PCR, modified from ARM-PCR. A single record per CDR3 protein comes from TCRdb applying MiXCR to the multiplex PCR reads. The sample contains roughly 200,000 distinct CDR3 sequences, about two thirds of which appear only once. The template was RNA from unsorted bulk tissue. The source material was lung tumor tissue. These receptors originate from a man in his 60s with non-small cell lung cancer.

With respect to this clonotype: The junction departs from germline at one end; a sequencing error may be responsible. The chain joins TRBV11-1 to TRBJ2-5; D is unresolved. This CDR3 region has 14 residues. In germline, CDR1 is SGHAT, CDR2 FQDESV (reference sequence). CDR3: CSSSFTPGGDTEYF. In DNA, the CDR3 is TGCTCCAGCAGCTTTACACCGGGTGGAGATACCGAGTACTTC.

Notes on this clonotype: A read error may be the cause here, since a much bigger clone is one base away. This CDR3 fails to terminate in the conserved phenylalanine or tryptophan, so it likely reflects a read error. The chain couples TRBV6-5 to TRBJ1-3; D call uncertain. The germline CDR1 and CDR2 sequences are MNHEY and SVGAGI. Trimming removed 2 bases from V and 4 bases from J, with 6 bases in between. The CDR3 totals 13 residues. The CDR3 is CASSYSQGNTIYL. The DNA of the CDR3 is TGTGCCAGCAGTTACAGTCAGGGAAACACCATATATTTA.

This sequence joins TRBV11-2 and TRBJ1-1; the D is unclear. Trimming pared 6 bases from V and 10 bases from J, leaving 21 bases between. Germline V gives CDR1 SGHAT, CDR2 FQNNGV. This CDR3 is built from 14 residues. CDR3 coding DNA: TGTGCCAGCAGTTTCCCCCTGGGAGAACATGGAGCTTTCTTT. Residues: CASSFPLGEHGAFF.

The chain has TRBV6-1 and TRBJ1-1; D may be TRBD1 (5 bases). Trimming took off 2 bases at V and 6 bases at J, with 16 bases between the two ends. Germline V gives CDR1 MNHNS, CDR2 SASEGT. The CDR3 covers 15 residues. The CDR3, as DNA: TGTGCCAGCAGTGAACCCGGCAGGGCGGGCGCTGAAGCTTTCTTT. Amino acids: CASSEPGRAGAEAFF.

With regard to this clonotype: Germline is not matched at one junction end, which may reflect a read error. The V gene is TRBV11-3, the J gene TRBJ2-1; D could derive from TRBD1 or TRBD2 (5 bases each). Germline CDR1 and CDR2: SGHNT and YENEEA. This CDR3 is built from 15 residues. The CDR3 DNA reads TGTGCCAGCAGCTTACACGGGGCGTCCTTCAATGAGCAGTTCTTC. This gives the protein CASSLHGASFNEQFF.

The rearrangement links TRBV20-1 to TRBJ2-1; D is unresolved. This CDR3 has 13 residues. Germline V CDR1 and CDR2: DFQATT, SNEGSKA (reference sequence). V lost 8 bases, J lost 8 bases, and 19 bases lay in between. In DNA form, the CDR3 reads TGCAGTACCTTTCAGACCCACCCCCATGAGCAGTTCTTC. Translation: CSTFQTHPHEQFF.

This clonotype was counted only a few times. A much larger clone sits a single nucleotide away, making a read error possible. This chain links TRBV6-6 with TRBJ2-1; the match to TRBD1 covers 8 bases. Germline CDR1 reads MNHNY; CDR2 reads SVGAGI (reference sequence). The CDR3 sequence is 12 residues long. This chain's CDR3 is CASGYGQGIIFF. The CDR3 coding sequence is TGTGCCAGCGGTTACGGACAGGGCATAATATTCTTC.

Details on this clonotype: Compared with germline, one end of the junction differs, possibly owing to a read error. Written as DNA, the CDR3 is TGTGCCAGCAGTCTAAGACTAGCCCATGAGCAGTCCTTC. Protein product: CASSLRLAHEQSF. The chain carries TRBV12-3 or TRBV12-4 and TRBJ2-1; 7 nucleotides line up with TRBD2. This CDR3 contains 13 residues.

A word on this clonotype: The junction does not match germline at one end; this may be a read error. V usage is TRBV4-3 and J usage is TRBJ1-1; D call uncertain. The germline gives CDR1 LGHNA, CDR2 YSLEER. The CDR3 totals 17 residues. CDR3 sequence reads: CASSQDVPGSTGTGAFF. The CDR3 DNA reads TGCGCCAGCAGCCAAGATGTTCCGGGCAGTACGGGCACTGGAGCTTTCTTT.

In the case of this clonotype: Because it lacks the conserved phenylalanine or tryptophan at the end, this CDR3 is likely a read error. The chain links TRBV12-3 or TRBV12-4 to TRBJ2-2; D ambiguous. Deletions cut 2 bases from V and 3 bases from J, with 7 bases between. The CDR3 totals 14 residues. CDR3: CASSLREYTGELFC. Written as DNA, the CDR3 is TGTGCCAGCAGTTTAAGAGAGTACACCGGGGAGCTGTTTTGT.

This clonotype is a singleton in its sample. This is likely a read error, given that the CDR3 carries no conserved phenylalanine or tryptophan at its end. V gene TRBV12-3 or TRBV12-4 combines with J gene TRBJ1-6, with D uncertain. V lost 6 bases to trimming and J lost 8 bases, with 8 bases between them. This CDR3 region has 12 residues. CDR3 region: CASSEDHSPLHY. CDR3 in DNA: TGTGCCAGCAGCGAGGACCATTCACCCCTCCACTAT.

This chain links TRBV20-1 with TRBJ2-4, with D possibly being TRBD2 (5 bases). V shed 0 bases and J shed 4 bases, with 13 bases lying between them. The CDR3 runs 15 residues. CDR1 DFQATT and CDR2 SNEGSKA come from the germline V gene (reference sequence). The CDR3 DNA follows: TGCAGTGCTAGAGATCGGCGGGTGCTAAAAAACATTCAGTACTTC. This translates into CSARDRRVLKNIQYF.

To note about this clonotype: At one end the junction does not follow the germline gene, possibly because of a read error. The chain has TRBV6-5 and TRBJ2-7, with TRBD2 matching over 9 bases. The CDR3 sequence is 16 residues long. Germline-derived CDR1 and CDR2 are MNHEY and SVGAGI. CDR3 in amino acids: CASSYSSSGVIYEQYF. In nucleotides, the CDR3 is TGTGCCAGTAGTTACTCGTCTAGCGGGGTCATCTACGAGCAGTACTTC.

As regards this clonotype: With a much larger clone just one base away, this may be a read error. The rearrangement uses TRBV29-1 and TRBJ1-1; D is perhaps TRBD1 (6 bases). V lost 8 bases and J 8 bases, leaving 9 bases between the germline ends. The CDR3 has 9 amino acids. Germline assignment: CDR1 SQVTM and CDR2 ANQGSEA. The chain's CDR3 is CSIQGEAFF. The CDR3 coding sequence is TGCAGCATTCAGGGGGAAGCTTTCTTT.

As for this clonotype: Its ends do not fully match the called genes, so a read error is possible. The gene calls are TRBV6-1 and TRBJ2-7; TRBD2 agrees at 11 bases. In germline, CDR1 is MNHNS, CDR2 SASEGT. This CDR3 has 15 residues. CDR3 sequence (DNA): TGTACCAGCAGTGAAGCGACTAGCGGGACCTACGAGCAGTACTTC. This translates into CTSSEATSGTYEQYF.

To note about this clonotype: This could be a read error, since a much larger clone is one nucleotide away. The V call is TRBV12-3 or TRBV12-4, the J call TRBJ2-5, with D hard to call. Deletions cut 0 bases from V and 9 bases from J, with 8 bases between. The CDR3 is 12 residues long. This CDR3 is CASSLAYGAQYF. The CDR3 nucleotides are TGTGCCAGCAGTTTAGCGTATGGGGCCCAGTACTTC.

In the case of this clonotype: A much larger clone sits a single nucleotide away, making a read error possible. The gene calls are TRBV20-1 and TRBJ2-5, with 14 bases lining up with TRBD2. The CDR3 contains 14 residues. The V gene's germline CDR1 is DFQATT and CDR2 SNEGSKA (reference sequence). J gave up 7 bases and V 6 bases, and 7 bases lay outside the gene matches. CDR3 sequence: CSAEGLAGVTTQYF. The CDR3 DNA reads as TGCAGTGCAGAGGGACTAGCGGGGGTGACGACCCAGTACTTC.

The chain joins TRBV11-2 to TRBJ2-3, with 10 positions matching TRBD2. CDR3 size: 14 residues. Trimming took 8 bases from V and 11 from J; bases not matched to a gene: 13. CDR1 is SGHAT, CDR2 FQNNGV, per germline. CDR3 nucleotides: TGTGCCAGCGGTTTTTTAGCGGGGGGCGTTCAGCAGTATTTT. Translated: CASGFLAGGVQQYF.

Remarks on this clonotype: The junction and the germline gene differ at one end; a read error may be behind it. V and J are TRBV29-1 and TRBJ1-2; TRBD1 matches at 8 bases. CDR3 length: 13 residues. The germline V gene encodes CDR1 SQVTM and CDR2 ANQGSEA. CDR3 nucleotides: TGCGGCGTTACGTCGCAGGGGGCGAAGGGCTACACTTTC. Translated: CGVTSQGAKGYTF.

The gene calls are TRBV5-6 and TRBJ1-5; D not certain. This CDR3 region has 16 residues. Germline CDR1 SGHDT, CDR2 YYEEEE. Trimming took off 2 bases at V and 9 bases at J, with 21 bases between the two ends. This CDR3 is CASSLYRRLGDLPQHF. CDR3 DNA sequence: TGTGCCAGCAGCTTATATCGGAGGCTCGGGGATCTGCCCCAGCATTTT.

As to this clonotype: A much larger clone differs by one base, so this may be a read error. CDR3 DNA sequence: TGTGCCAGCAGCCAGGCTTGGGACTCAAACACAGATACGCAGTATTTT. Protein sequence: CASSQAWDSNTDTQYF. The chain uses TRBV4-2 and TRBJ2-3; D might be TRBD2 (6 bases). From germline, CDR1 is LGHNA and CDR2 YNFKEQ. CDR3 length: 16 residues. The V end lost 3 bases, the J end lost 2 bases, and 15 bases lay between the germline ends.

With regard to this clonotype: The CDR3 carries no conserved terminal phenylalanine or tryptophan, so it likely arises from a read error. This sequence joins TRBV11-3 and TRBJ2-5, with a possible D match to TRBD1 (5 bases). V lost 7 bases and J 5 bases, leaving 20 bases between the germline ends. CDR3 length: 15 residues. CDR1 is SGHNT and CDR2 is YENEEA in the germline V gene. In DNA form, the CDR3 reads TGTGCCAGCAACAGTCAGGGTAGACCGGAGGAGACCCAGTACTCT. It encodes CASNSQGRPEETQYS.

This clonotype occurred a few times. The rearrangement uses TRBV28 and TRBJ2-3; D is possibly TRBD2 (6 bases). The germline V gene encodes CDR1 MDHEN and CDR2 SYDVKM. The CDR3 totals 16 residues. Trimming stripped 4 bases from V and 6 bases from J, with 20 bases between. CDR3 nucleotide sequence: TGTGCCAGCAGTTCCCCTAAGGAGGGACGAGTGGATACGCAGTATTTT. Residues: CASSSPKEGRVDTQYF. Combining the CDR3 with reference TRBV28 and TRBJ2-3 gives the whole variable domain DVKVTQSSRYLVKRTGEKVFLECVQDMDHENMFWYRQDPGLGLRLIYFSYDVKMKEKGDIPEGYSVSREKKERFSLILESASTNQTSMYLCASSSPKEGRVDTQYFGPGTRLTVL.

On this clonotype itself: Possible read error: a much larger clone is one base away. The chain is built from TRBV12-3 or TRBV12-4 and TRBJ2-3, with 10 positions matching TRBD2. V shed 5 bases and J 2 bases; nucleotides not matched to a gene: 7. The CDR3 contains 16 residues. Written as DNA, the CDR3 is TGTGCCAGCAGTCCGGGACTAGCGAGAGCCACAGATACGCAGTATTTT. Amino acids: CASSPGLARATDTQYF.

For this clonotype: One end of the junction varies from germline; a read error may be responsible. The chain carries TRBV20-1 and TRBJ2-3; D is uncertain. CDR1 and CDR2 (germline): DFQATT, SNEGSKA (reference sequence). This CDR3 has 16 residues. The DNA for the CDR3 is TGCAGTGTTAGAGTTCCGGATAGCAGGAGTTCAGATATGCAGTATTTT. Translation gives CSVRVPDSRSSDMQYF.

The V call is TRBV20-1, the J call TRBJ1-5; no definite D call. The CDR3 loop spans 15 amino acids. The germline CDR1 and CDR2 sequences are DFQATT and SNEGSKA (reference sequence). The CDR3 DNA reads as TGCAGCGCCCAAGATCCGGCGTGTAGCAATCAGCCCCAGCATTTT. Its protein is CSAQDPACSNQPQHF.

Comment on this clonotype: At one of its ends the junction is not consistent with the germline gene, which may arise from a read error. The chain couples TRBV6-1 to TRBJ1-2, with unresolved D. Germline lookup yields CDR1 MNHNS and CDR2 SASEGT. This CDR3 has 13 amino acids. CDR3 nucleotide sequence: TGTACCAGCAGAGGGTTGATCATAGGTGGCTACACCTTC. Translated, it gives CTSRGLIIGGYTF.

The chain recombines TRBV29-1 with TRBJ1-6; TRBD1 might be the D (6 bases). CDR1 SQVTM and CDR2 ANQGSEA come from the germline V gene. Trimming removed 0 bases from V and 6 bases from J, with 12 bases in between. The CDR3 extends over 15 amino acids. The CDR3 DNA is TGCAGCGTTGAAGACACCAGGACAGCTAATTCACCCCTCCACTTT. Its protein product is CSVEDTRTANSPLHF.

A note on this clonotype: Because it lacks the conserved phenylalanine or tryptophan at the end, this CDR3 is likely a read error. The chain uses TRBV12-3 or TRBV12-4 and TRBJ1-2; D is unresolved. The V gene lost 1 base and the J gene lost 4 bases, with 7 bases spanning the gap. The CDR3 consists of 13 residues. In DNA, the CDR3 is TGTGCCAGCAGTTTAGGCGGGGTCTATGGCTACACCTTA. Its protein product is CASSLGGVYGYTL.